The 25 T cell receptor beta chains presented below share a single source sample, sequenced in a study of OX40 agonist ivuxolimab in advanced cancers. Sequencing was performed with immunoSEQ multiplex PCR; in TCRdb, only in-frame clones are kept and a portion is missing. Here the sample spans about 49,000 clones, about 90% being singletons. The sample in question was CD4+ or CD8+ T cells sorted from blood, obtained in a trial of the OX40 agonist ivuxolimab. The receptors shown here come from an adult with an advanced solid tumor such as melanoma, head and neck, liver or kidney cancer.

This clone has a single count. The V and J genes are TRBV30 and TRBJ2-5, with TRBD2 as a possible D gene (5 bases). There are 11 residues in the CDR3. Germline CDR1 is GTSNPN and CDR2 is SVGIG (reference sequence). CDR3 loop: CALTRVETQYF. The CDR3 nucleotides are TGTGCTCTCACTAGGGTAGAGACCCAGTACTTC.

The rearrangement uses TRBV2 and TRBJ1-5; D not certain. CDR3 length: 13 amino acids. Germline-derived CDR1 and CDR2 are SNHLY and FYNNEI. V shed 6 bases and J shed 0 bases, with 6 bases lying between them. The CDR3, as DNA: TGTGCCAGCAGGGGTGATAGCAATCAGCCCCAGCATTTT. This gives the protein CASRGDSNQPQHF.

V gene TRBV29-1 combines with J gene TRBJ1-2; 11 positions match TRBD1. The germline V gene encodes CDR1 SQVTM and CDR2 ANQGSEA. V was clipped by 7 bases and J by 7 bases; unmatched bases: 8. There are 13 residues in the CDR3. As DNA, the CDR3 is TGCAGCGGTGGGGAGGGACAGGGGGGTGGCTACACCTTC. Protein product: CSGGEGQGGGYTF.

This chain connects TRBV19 to TRBJ1-2, with a weak D call TRBD1 (6 bases). Germline V gene sequence: CDR1 LNHDA, CDR2 SQIVND (reference sequence). The CDR3 is 13 residues long. Deletions cut 6 bases from V and 8 bases from J, with 16 bases between. The CDR3 here is CASSSTRGGGYTF. CDR3 bases: TGTGCCAGTAGCTCCACCCGGGGGGGCGGCTACACCTTC.

The gene calls are TRBV4-2 and TRBJ2-2, with D perhaps TRBD2 (5 bases). The V gene's germline CDR1 is LGHNA and CDR2 YNFKEQ. V lost 0 bases to trimming and J lost 9 bases, with 14 bases between them. CDR3 length: 15 amino acids. The CDR3 region has the DNA TGTGCCAGCAGCCAAGAAGTGCGAGCGGTTCGGGAGCTGTTTTTT. It specifies CASSQEVRAVRELFF.

The chain couples TRBV7-3 to TRBJ2-2; possibly TRBD1 for D (6 bases). Germline V gene lookup returns CDR1 SGHTA and CDR2 FQGTGA. The CDR3 runs to 15 residues. Trimming cost V 2 bases and J 6 bases, with 13 bases left between them. CDR3 in DNA: TGTGCCAGCAGCTTAGGCAGGGGTTCATCCGGGGAGCTGTTTTTT. This encodes CASSLGRGSSGELFF. Complete variable domain (other parts from reference TRBV7-3 and TRBJ2-2): GAGVSQTPSNKVTEKGKYVELRCDPISGHTALYWYRQSLGQGPEFLIYFQGTGAADDSGLPNDRFFAVRPEGSVSTLKIQRTERGDSAVYLCASSLGRGSSGELFFGEGSRLTVL.

The rearrangement joins TRBV28 to TRBJ1-5; 10 bases line up with TRBD1. The CDR3 length is 18 residues. Trimming cost V 4 bases and J 1 base; bases outside gene matches: 10. Germline V gene lookup returns CDR1 MDHEN and CDR2 SYDVKM. CDR3 region: CASSSYGQGVGSNQPQHF. The CDR3 DNA sequence: TGTGCCAGCAGTTCCTACGGACAGGGGGTAGGAAGCAATCAGCCCCAGCATTTT.

The V gene is TRBV28, the J gene TRBJ1-4; weak D call: TRBD1 (5 bases). V lost 4 bases and J 7 bases, leaving 10 bases between the germline ends. CDR3 length: 13 amino acids. Germline CDR1 and CDR2: MDHEN and SYDVKM. In DNA, the CDR3 is TGTGCCAGCAGTTCACGGACACTTGAAAAACTGTTTTTT. It codes for CASSSRTLEKLFF.

The rearrangement uses TRBV5-1 and TRBJ2-6; 15 positions agree with TRBD2. The CDR3 has 19 amino acids. With V trimmed by 4 bases and J by 4 bases, 9 bases remained unmatched. The germline gives CDR1 SGHRS, CDR2 YFSETQ. DNA of the CDR3: TGCGCCAGCAGCCCGGGACTAGCGGGAGGTCCGGCGGGGGCCAACGTCCTGACTTTC. Residues: CASSPGLAGGPAGANVLTF.

This chain uses TRBV5-1 with TRBJ2-3; D possibly corresponds to TRBD2 (6 bases). The length of the CDR3 is 13 residues. Trimming took 7 bases from V and 4 from J, leaving 13 bases between them. Germline CDR1 is SGHRS and CDR2 is YFSETQ. CDR3 sequence (DNA): TGCGCCAGCCACCTAGCGAGGTCAGATACGCAGTATTTT. Amino acid sequence: CASHLARSDTQYF.

This clone appeared a single time. The CDR3 spells CASSYDFQETQYF. The CDR3 nucleotides read TGTGCCAGCAGTTACGACTTCCAAGAGACCCAGTACTTC. This chain joins TRBV6-5 and TRBJ2-5; D call uncertain. V gave up 2 bases and J gave up 1 base, with 5 bases separating them. This CDR3 has 13 residues. Per germline, CDR1 MNHEY and CDR2 SVGAGI.

The chain has TRBV7-8 and TRBJ2-3, with D uncertain. Germline V CDR1 and CDR2: SGHVS, FQNEAQ. This CDR3 contains 15 residues. V was clipped by 2 bases and J by 0 bases, with 9 bases between them. In DNA form, the CDR3 reads TGTGCCAGCAGCTTATCCGGGTTTAGCACAGATACGCAGTATTTT. The encoded protein is CASSLSGFSTDTQYF.

The chain joins TRBV5-1 to TRBJ1-1; D is uncertain. The CDR3 covers 13 residues. V lost 1 base and J lost 1, with 5 bases in between. CDR1 and CDR2 from the germline V gene are SGHRS and YFSETQ. The CDR3 bases are TGCGCCAGCAGCTTGATCAAGAACACTGAAGCTTTCTTT. Its translation: CASSLIKNTEAFF.

The rearrangement joins TRBV19 to TRBJ2-7, with TRBD2 identical over 10 bases. This CDR3 is 14 amino acids long. V was clipped by 3 bases and J by 3 bases; unmatched bases: 2. The germline V gene has CDR1 LNHDA and CDR2 SQIVND (reference sequence). In DNA form, the CDR3 reads TGTGCCAGTAGTATTTCTAGCGGGAGCTACGAGCAGTACTTC. This sequence encodes CASSISSGSYEQYF.

This clone appeared once. The genes are TRBV21-1 and TRBJ2-7. TRBV21-1 constitutes a pseudogene. The CDR3 has 12 residues. The CDR3 coding sequence is TGTGCCAGCAGCAAAACGATGGGCGAGCAGTACTTC. As protein: CASSKTMGEQYF.

The genes are TRBV28 and TRBJ1-5; D call uncertain. This CDR3 region has 12 residues. The V gene's germline CDR1 is MDHEN and CDR2 SYDVKM. CDR3 nucleotide sequence: TGTGTCACGTGGGGTGGCAATCAGCCCCAGCATTTT. It yields the protein CVTWGGNQPQHF.

In DNA, the CDR3 is TGTGCCAGTAGTATAGCCCTAGCGACGGGAGCCGGGGAGCTGTTTTTT. Translation gives CASSIALATGAGELFF. The J gene is TRBJ2-2, the V gene TRBV19; weak D call: TRBD2 (6 bases). The V end lost 1 base, the J end lost 6 bases, and 15 bases lay between the germline ends. The germline CDR1 and CDR2 sequences are LNHDA and SQIVND (reference sequence). The CDR3 is 16 amino acids.

The chain has TRBV28 and TRBJ1-1; tentative D call: TRBD1 (6 bases). CDR3 length equals 15 residues. V lost 3 bases to trimming and J lost 8 bases, with 19 bases between them. Germline loops: CDR1 MDHEN, CDR2 SYDVKM. CDR3 residues: CASSLIAGALREAFF. The CDR3 nucleotides read TGTGCCAGCAGTTTGATAGCGGGGGCCTTGCGAGAAGCTTTCTTT.

J is TRBJ1-1 and V is TRBV7-2; 7 positions agree with TRBD1. The germline V gene encodes CDR1 SGHTA and CDR2 FQGNSA. This CDR3 region has 15 residues. V gave up 0 bases and J gave up 11 bases; unmatched junction bases: 12. The CDR3 region is CASSLATRTGGEAFF. The DNA of the CDR3 is TGTGCCAGCAGCTTAGCGACCCGGACAGGCGGCGAGGCTTTCTTT.

The rearrangement uses TRBV7-6 and TRBJ2-6, with D perhaps matching TRBD2 (5 bases). CDR3 length: 16 amino acids. The V end was cut by 5 bases, the J end by 0 bases, with 11 bases between. The germline V gene has CDR1 SGHVS and CDR2 FNYEAQ. CDR3 nucleotide sequence: TGTGCCAGCAGCCCCCCCCGGGACTCTGGGGCCAACGTCCTGACTTTC. Translated, it gives CASSPPRDSGANVLTF.

This clone was picked up a small number of times. The rearrangement uses TRBV15 and TRBJ2-2; 7 nucleotides match TRBD2. V dropped 3 bases and J dropped 0; count of bases not matched to a gene: 4. Germline V gene data show CDR1 as LNHNV and CDR2 as YYDKDF (reference sequence). The CDR3 runs to 16 residues. The chain's CDR3 is CATSRMGRANTGELFF. CDR3 in DNA: TGTGCCACCAGCAGGATGGGGAGGGCGAACACCGGGGAGCTGTTTTTT.

The count of this clone is one. The chain links TRBV9 to TRBJ2-7; the match to TRBD2 covers 11 bases. The V segment lost 6 bases and the J segment 3 bases; nucleotides outside the gene matches: 8. The CDR3 sequence is 15 residues long. CDR1 is SGDLS and CDR2 is YYNGEE in the germline V gene. This chain's CDR3 is CASNSTGTSGYEQYF. The CDR3, as DNA: TGTGCCAGCAATTCAACCGGGACTAGCGGCTACGAGCAGTACTTC.

The chain is built from TRBV28 and TRBJ1-6, with TRBD1 matching 9 bases. The germline V gene encodes CDR1 MDHEN and CDR2 SYDVKM. This CDR3 has 15 residues. V lost 5 bases to trimming and J lost 6 bases; unmatched junction nucleotides: 5. The CDR3 DNA is TGTGCCAGCAGTCTCCCGACAGGGGGTAATTCACCCCTCCACTTT. Protein product: CASSLPTGGNSPLHF.

V usage is TRBV2 and J usage is TRBJ2-1; a weak D match, TRBD2 (6 bases). V dropped 6 bases and J dropped 6 bases, with 9 bases sitting between them. CDR3 length equals 12 residues. CDR1 and CDR2 (germline): SNHLY, FYNNEI. The CDR3 DNA sequence: TGTGCCAGCAGGGGGACTGGCAATGAGCAGTTCTTC. It yields the protein CASRGTGNEQFF.

The chain carries TRBV19 and TRBJ2-3, with 9 positions matching TRBD2. The ends lost 4 bases at V and 0 bases at J; junction bases unmatched: 5. This CDR3 contains 16 residues. Germline values: CDR1 LNHDA, CDR2 SQIVND (reference sequence). The CDR3: CASSSPSGASTDTQYF. CDR3 DNA: TGTGCCAGTAGTAGCCCTAGCGGGGCTAGCACAGATACGCAGTATTTT.